Presented here are 12 T cell receptor beta chains from one specimen sequenced in a study of CD8+CD57+ T cells in acquired aplastic anemia (dated 2018 in TCRdb). Flow cytometry had shown CD8+CD57+ cell expansion in the patients selected for sequencing. Sequencing took place on an Illumina HiSeq 2000. Genomic DNA was used as template for profiling of TCR beta VDJ combinations and CDR3 sequences. TCRdb trimmed the raw reads at Q25, called clones with MiXCR and kept productive beta chains. Every CDR3 protein is listed once, alongside the most common genes and DNA of its rows. The sample records some 200,000 distinct CDR3 sequences, 48% of which are singletons. The ten largest account for 1.8% of the sample. The sample was sorted CD4+, CD8+, or CD8+CD57+ T cells (not recorded which) from PBMCs. All receptors come from a human donor with aplastic anemia.

The rearrangement uses TRBV5-1 and TRBJ1-2, with D perhaps matching TRBD1 (6 bases). Germline lookup yields CDR1 SGHRS and CDR2 YFSETQ. The CDR3 consists of 14 residues. V was clipped by 8 bases and J by 4 bases, with 18 bases between them. The CDR3 DNA is TGCGCCAGTGCGGCAGGGGATCGGGTCTATGGCTACACCTTC. Protein sequence: CASAAGDRVYGYTF.

The rearrangement joins TRBV20-1 to TRBJ2-7; D gene ambiguous. Germline V gene data show CDR1 as DFQATT and CDR2 as SNEGSKA (reference sequence). This CDR3 spans 13 amino acids. V shed 2 bases and J shed 6 bases, with 14 bases lying between them. The CDR3 protein is CSARPRTAAEQYF. CDR3 sequence (DNA): TGCAGTGCTAGACCCCGTACGGCAGCCGAGCAGTACTTC.

The chain's CDR3 is CASSENQGSTEAFF. DNA of the CDR3: TGTGCCAGCAGTGAAAATCAGGGGTCGACTGAAGCTTTCTTT. The rearrangement links TRBV25-1 to TRBJ1-1; D may be TRBD1 (6 bases). Per germline, CDR1 MGHDK and CDR2 SYGVNS. With 2 bases removed from V and 5 bases from J, the gap between germline ends came to 12 bases. The CDR3 runs 14 residues.

As regards this clonotype: One base away lies a much larger clone, so this may be a sequencing read error. V gene TRBV14 combines with J gene TRBJ2-5; 9 bases line up with TRBD1. Germline assignment: CDR1 SGHDN and CDR2 FVKESK. The V and J ends lost 4 bases and 3 bases, in that order; junction bases with no gene match: 9. The length of the CDR3 is 16 residues. In DNA form, the CDR3 reads TGTGCCAGCAGCCGACTCCCGGGACAGGGCAAAGAGACCCAGTACTTC. This gives the protein CASSRLPGQGKETQYF.

This sequence joins TRBV20-1 and TRBJ1-1; D remains unclear. Trimming left V 8 bases short and J 10 bases short, with 17 bases between. The CDR3 consists of 11 residues. Germline V gene sequence: CDR1 DFQATT, CDR2 SNEGSKA (reference sequence). The CDR3 nucleotides are TGCAGTACCCGTGGGGAAGTAGGAGCTTTCTTT. Protein: CSTRGEVGAFF.

Notes on this clonotype: With a much larger clone just one base away, this may be a read error. This CDR3 is missing its conserved last phenylalanine or tryptophan, likely due to a read error. J is TRBJ2-1 and V is TRBV5-1; maybe TRBD2 (6 bases). The CDR3 is 15 residues long. The germline V gene encodes CDR1 SGHRS and CDR2 YFSETQ. V lost 0 bases, J lost 3 bases, and 10 bases lay in between. In nucleotides, the CDR3 is TGCGCCAGCAGCTTGGCGGGGGAGCGCTACAATGAGCAGTTCTCC. Translation: CASSLAGERYNEQFS.

The genes are TRBV2 and TRBJ2-3; D ambiguous. This CDR3 comprises 14 residues. Trimming pared 4 bases from V and 4 bases from J, leaving 12 bases between. Germline values: CDR1 SNHLY, CDR2 FYNNEI. CDR3 sequence: CASSVWTGADTQYF. DNA for the CDR3: TGTGCCAGCAGTGTCTGGACGGGCGCAGATACGCAGTATTTT.

In its sample, this clonotype was seen many times. The rearrangement joins TRBV5-1 to TRBJ1-1; 9 bases map to TRBD1. Germline-derived CDR1 and CDR2 are SGHRS and YFSETQ. The ends lost 3 bases at V and 4 bases at J; junction bases unmatched: 16. This CDR3 comprises 18 residues. The CDR3 DNA follows: TGCGCCAGCAGCTCACGAAGGGACAGGGTAGGGGACGGCACTGAAGCTTTCTTT. As protein: CASSSRRDRVGDGTEAFF.

This sequence joins TRBV10-3 and TRBJ1-5; unclear D gene. The CDR3 is made up of 13 amino acids. With 3 bases removed from V and 7 bases from J, the gap between germline ends came to 10 bases. Germline assignment: CDR1 ENHRY and CDR2 SYGVKD. CDR3 protein: CAISDRSGQPQHF. CDR3 sequence (DNA): TGTGCCATCAGTGACAGGTCGGGACAGCCCCAGCATTTT.

This clonotype was found many times. The V gene is TRBV12-3 or TRBV12-4, the J gene TRBJ1-1, with D tentatively TRBD1 (5 bases). The CDR3 has 14 amino acids. The V gene lost 0 bases and the J gene lost 8 bases, with 13 bases spanning the gap. Here the CDR3 reads CASSLAGRAGEAFF. In DNA form, the CDR3 reads TGTGCCAGCAGTTTAGCTGGCAGGGCCGGGGAAGCTTTCTTT.

The chain joins TRBV2 to TRBJ2-7; 8 nucleotides agree with TRBD1. V shed 3 bases and J 4 bases; nucleotides not matched to a gene: 11. Germline CDR1 reads SNHLY; CDR2 reads FYNNEI. The CDR3 contains 16 residues. CDR3 DNA sequence: TGTGCCAGCAGTGAGACGGACAGGGAAGTTTTTTACGAGCAGTACTTC. Translation: CASSETDREVFYEQYF.

This clonotype was seen many times. The rearrangement links TRBV11-2 to TRBJ2-5, with D possibly matching TRBD2 (6 bases). Germline CDR1 reads SGHAT; CDR2 reads FQNNGV. V shed 1 base and J shed 3 bases, with 9 bases lying between them. The CDR3 contains 14 residues. The CDR3 nucleotides are TGTGCCAGCAGCTTAGGGTTAGCGGAAGAGACCCAGTACTTC. Amino acids: CASSLGLAEETQYF.